This T cell receptor beta chain appears in the sequencing data of a study of cytotoxic CD8 clonotypes in ibrutinib-treated CLL. Study-level information: Response sampling came at median around eleven months of treatment, ranging roughly 6 to 36 months. Overall study findings and caveats: Ibrutinib response saw clonality rise, and progression saw it return toward baseline.

This table comes from immunoSEQ multiplex PCR, and its TCRdb copy is limited to in-frame clones, with some not included. Of fewer than 400,000 clones in the sample, under 70% were seen once. As for this clone: Its matching antigen is unknown.

The specimen comprised PBMCs, sampled after 36 months of ibrutinib treatment. The sequence was collected from a human donor with chronic lymphocytic leukemia.

CDR3 loop: CASSYDPGPYEQYF. The CDR3 DNA reads TGCGCCAGCAGCTATGACCCTGGCCCCTACGAGCAGTACTTC. V is TRBV4-1 and J is TRBJ2-7; D gene ambiguous. CDR3 length: 14 amino acids. Germline-derived CDR1 and CDR2 are MGHRA and YSYEKL. Trimming shortened V by 5 bases and J by 2 bases, and 13 bases separated the two germline ends.